This T cell receptor (beta chain) is from a study of blood T cell repertoires in COVID-19. Turning to the study itself: Sample material is recorded as cDNA or gDNA derived from T cells, B-cell-depleted T cells, or PBMCs.

Authors' processing steps: Amplification with reference gene primers provided the estimates of nucleated cell counts. TCRdb's copy holds only in-frame clones and misses some; the assay was immunoSEQ multiplex PCR. For V, J and clone size, that table is used; D and trimming come from the DNA. The sample lists roughly 240,000 clones, about 82% occurring once. This CDR3 region has 17 residues. Per germline, CDR1 MDHEN and CDR2 SYDVKM. V shed 5 bases and J 4 bases; nucleotides not matched to a gene: 8. This TCR was sampled from a woman over 75 with COVID-19, enrolled during active disease. The J gene is TRBJ1-6, the V gene TRBV28; 10 bases map to TRBD1. The sequencing input was peripheral blood. The CDR3 sequence: CASSPTDRGFYNSPLHF. The CDR3 DNA reads as TGTGCCAGCAGTCCCACGGACAGGGGGTTTTATAATTCACCCCTCCACTTT.